This T cell receptor beta chain was captured by sequencing in a study of T cell responses to AZD1222 COVID-19 vaccine. Points from the study as a whole: With dominance at 160-218 and 743-854, vaccine-associated CD4 TCRs spanned spike. There were mostly white British donors and more females than males, and clonal diversity was possibly underestimated.

V trimming: 7 bases; J trimming: 3 bases; junction bases outside the gene matches: 6. The CDR3 length is 14 residues. Germline V lookup: CDR1 MNHEY, CDR2 SVGAGI. This clone was seen once. What it binds is not known. Profiled with immunoSEQ multiplex PCR; TCRdb holds only in-frame clones, not every one. The sample consists of 150,000 to 200,000 clones, roughly 92% of them appearing once. The V and J genes are TRBV6-5 and TRBJ2-7; TRBD1 agrees at 10 bases. The sequencing here drew on peripheral blood, taken on day 0 of AZD1222 vaccination. The receptor was derived from an adult in good health. CDR3 sequence (DNA): TGTGCCAGCACCCGGGACAGGGGAGGCTACGAGCAGTACTTC. Protein: CASTRDRGGYEQYF.